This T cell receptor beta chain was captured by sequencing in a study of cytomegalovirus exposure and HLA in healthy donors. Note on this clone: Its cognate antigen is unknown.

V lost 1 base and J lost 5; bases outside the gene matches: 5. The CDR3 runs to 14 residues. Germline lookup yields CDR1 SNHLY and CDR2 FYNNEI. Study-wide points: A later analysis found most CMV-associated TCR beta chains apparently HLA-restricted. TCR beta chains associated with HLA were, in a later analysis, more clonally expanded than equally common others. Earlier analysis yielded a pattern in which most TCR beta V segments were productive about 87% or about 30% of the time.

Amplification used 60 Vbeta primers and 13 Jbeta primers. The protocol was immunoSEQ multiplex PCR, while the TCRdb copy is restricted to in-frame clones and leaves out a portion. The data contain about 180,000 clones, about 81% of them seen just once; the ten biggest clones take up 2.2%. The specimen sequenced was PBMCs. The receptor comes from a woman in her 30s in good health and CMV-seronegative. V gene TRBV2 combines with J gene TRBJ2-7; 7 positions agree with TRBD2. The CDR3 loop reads CASSEGWGGNEQYF. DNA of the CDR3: TGTGCCAGCAGTGAAGGTTGGGGAGGGAACGAGCAGTACTTC.